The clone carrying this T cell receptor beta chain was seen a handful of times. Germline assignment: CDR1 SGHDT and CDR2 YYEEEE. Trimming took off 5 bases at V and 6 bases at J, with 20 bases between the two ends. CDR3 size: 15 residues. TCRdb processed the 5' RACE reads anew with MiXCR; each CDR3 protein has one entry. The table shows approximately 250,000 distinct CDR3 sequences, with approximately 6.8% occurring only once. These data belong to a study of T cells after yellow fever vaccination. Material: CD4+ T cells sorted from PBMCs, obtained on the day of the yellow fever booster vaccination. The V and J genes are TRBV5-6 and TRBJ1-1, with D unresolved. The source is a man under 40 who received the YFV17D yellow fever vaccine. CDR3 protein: CASSYQRGGFAEAFF. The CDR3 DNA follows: TGTGCCAGCAGTTACCAGCGGGGAGGGTTCGCTGAAGCTTTCTTT.